Presented here are 22 T cell receptor beta chains from one specimen sequenced in a study of early T cells in non-severe SARS-CoV-2 infection (dated by TCRdb to the early 2020s). The library was made by 5' RACE. Sequencing relied on a NextSeq 500. The raw public reads went through TCRdb reprocessing: fastp at Q25, MiXCR clone calling, in-frame beta chains kept. Each record represents a unique CDR3 protein, reported with the most common genes and DNA among its rows. This sample holds more than 75,000 distinct CDR3 sequences; under 15% were observed only once. About 6.4% of the sample is taken by the ten largest. Sequenced input: whole blood. Receptors originate from an adult who was a healthcare worker with PCR-confirmed SARS-CoV-2 infection or an uninfected control (not recorded which).

This clonotype was counted a single time. The chain links TRBV29-1 to TRBJ1-2; D unresolved. There are 10 residues in the CDR3. Germline CDR1 and CDR2: SQVTM and ANQGSEA. V was trimmed by 1 base and J by 13 bases, leaving 10 bases between them. The CDR3 loop is CSVEVPVFTF. As DNA, the CDR3 is TGCAGCGTTGAAGTCCCCGTGTTCACCTTC.

This chain uses TRBV2 with TRBJ2-1, with D hard to call. V lost 8 bases to trimming and J lost 8 bases, with 10 bases between them. Germline CDR1 is SNHLY and CDR2 is FYNNEI. This CDR3 is 11 amino acids long. Here the CDR3 DNA reads TGTGCCAGCGCTCAGTTCTATGAGCAGTTCTTC. This translates into CASAQFYEQFF.

This clonotype was observed many times. V gene TRBV18 combines with J gene TRBJ2-7; D unclear. Per germline, CDR1 KGHSH and CDR2 LQKENI. Trimming removed 2 bases from V and 0 bases from J, with 11 bases in between. The CDR3 loop spans 15 amino acids. CDR3 bases: TGTGCCAGCTCACCATGGAGTCGGAACTCCTACGAGCAGTACTTC. Translation: CASSPWSRNSYEQYF.

The V gene is TRBV13, the J gene TRBJ1-4; the D is unclear. Trimming shortened V by 5 bases and J by 7 bases, and 20 bases separated the two germline ends. The CDR3 contains 16 residues. Germline CDR1 and CDR2: PRHDT and FYEKMQ (reference sequence). CDR3 in amino acids: CASSLPRSLGGEKLFF. The CDR3 DNA reads as TGTGCCAGCAGCCTCCCTCGGAGTTTGGGCGGTGAAAAACTGTTTTTT. Full variable domain (outside the CDR3, taken from reference TRBV13 and TRBJ1-4): AAGVIQSPRHLIKEKRETATLKCYPIPRHDTVYWYQQGPGQDPQFLISFYEKMQSDKGSIPDRFSAQQFSDYHSELNMSSLELGDSALYFCASSLPRSLGGEKLFFGSGTQLSVL.

This clonotype was counted only a few times. The chain couples TRBV6-1 to TRBJ2-7; D remains ambiguous. This CDR3 has 12 residues. Germline loops: CDR1 MNHNS, CDR2 SASEGT. Trimming removed 5 bases from V and 3 bases from J, with 8 bases in between. CDR3 residues: CASSRASYEQYF. Here the CDR3 DNA reads TGTGCCAGCAGTCGGGCAAGCTACGAGCAGTACTTC.

V and J are TRBV9 and TRBJ1-6, with D possibly being TRBD1 (5 bases). V lost 3 bases and J 6 bases, leaving 10 bases between the germline ends. The germline V gene encodes CDR1 SGDLS and CDR2 YYNGEE. There are 14 residues in the CDR3. Written as DNA, the CDR3 is TGTGCCAGCAGCGCCTCAGGGATTAATTCACCCCTCCACTTT. This encodes CASSASGINSPLHF. The whole variable domain, remainder taken from reference TRBV9 and TRBJ1-6, is DSGVTQTPKHLITATGQRVTLRCSPRSGDLSVYWYQQSLDQGLQFLIQYYNGEERAKGNILERFSAQQFPDLHSELNLSSLELGDSALYFCASSASGINSPLHFGNGTRLTVT.

This clonotype was seen repeatedly, ten times or more. J is TRBJ1-1 and V is TRBV12-3 or TRBV12-4; no firm D call. V was pared by 4 bases and J by 0 bases, with 9 bases between. The CDR3 covers 14 residues. The CDR3 region has the DNA TGTGCCAGCAGTTACGGACCGATGAACACTGAAGCTTTCTTT. It yields the protein CASSYGPMNTEAFF.

This clonotype was counted ten times or more. The chain employs TRBV6-1 and TRBJ2-7; 9 positions match TRBD2. V dropped 2 bases and J dropped 5; count of bases not matched to a gene: 10. CDR3 length: 16 amino acids. Germline values: CDR1 MNHNS, CDR2 SASEGT. The chain's CDR3 is CASSELHSGSVHEQYF. In DNA, the CDR3 is TGTGCCAGCAGTGAATTACATAGCGGGAGTGTCCACGAGCAGTACTTC.

The table lists this clonotype with a few counts. CDR3: CSARDGMDPMNTEAFF. The CDR3 nucleotides read TGCAGTGCTAGAGATGGAATGGATCCTATGAACACTGAAGCTTTCTTT. The chain carries TRBV20-1 and TRBJ1-1; D is ambiguous. This CDR3 has 16 residues. The ends were cut back, 0 bases at V and 0 bases at J, with 14 bases in the middle. Germline values: CDR1 DFQATT, CDR2 SNEGSKA (reference sequence).

As concerns this clonotype: The junction differs from germline at one of its ends, possibly a read error. The genes are TRBV5-1 and TRBJ1-2; D might be TRBD1 (6 bases). In germline, CDR1 is SGHRS, CDR2 YFSETQ. This CDR3 is 13 amino acids long. This CDR3 is CASSLVDSYGNTF. CDR3 nucleotides: TGCGCCAGCAGCTTGGTGGACAGCTATGGCAACACCTTC. The variable domain in full, completed from reference TRBV5-1 and TRBJ1-2, reads KAGVTQTPRYLIKTRGQQVTLSCSPISGHRSVSWYQQTPGQGLQFLFEYFSETQRNKGNFPGRFSGRQFSNSRSEMNVSTLELGDSALYLCASSLVDSYGNTFGSGTRLTVV.

There are many counts of this clonotype. The rearrangement links TRBV6-2 or TRBV6-3 to TRBJ1-1; a weak D match, TRBD1 (6 bases). Trimming left V 4 bases short and J 5 bases short, with 8 bases between. CDR1 and CDR2 from the germline V gene are MNHEY and SVGEGT. The CDR3 is made up of 12 amino acids. Here the CDR3 DNA reads TGTGCCAGCAGTTCACAGGGTACTGAAGCTTTCTTT. It yields the protein CASSSQGTEAFF.

This clonotype was observed at least ten times. The chain combines TRBV15 with TRBJ1-1, with TRBD1 as a possible D gene (5 bases). The V and J ends lost 6 bases and 2 bases respectively, with 10 bases between them. The germline V gene has CDR1 LNHNV and CDR2 YYDKDF (reference sequence). There are 13 residues in the CDR3. The CDR3 region is CATSARTNTEAFF. In nucleotides, the CDR3 is TGTGCCACCAGTGCCAGGACAAACACTGAAGCTTTCTTT.

This clonotype was counted between two and nine times. The J gene is TRBJ2-5, the V gene TRBV7-3; 9 bases map to TRBD1. With V trimmed by 5 bases and J by 5 bases, 6 bases remained unmatched. CDR1 is SGHTA, CDR2 FQGTGA, per germline. This CDR3 has 14 amino acids. For the CDR3, the DNA is TGTGCCAGCAGCCCACGGACAGGGGTGGAGACCCAGTACTTC. Protein sequence: CASSPRTGVETQYF.

The table lists this clonotype with a few counts. J is TRBJ1-2 and V is TRBV11-1; D not certain. The length of the CDR3 is 14 residues. Trimming stripped 5 bases from V and 1 base from J, with 11 bases between. CDR1 and CDR2 (germline): SGHAT, FQDESV (reference sequence). In DNA form, the CDR3 reads TGTGCCAGCAGCCCGGTCGGAAGTAACTATGGCTACACCTTC. It encodes CASSPVGSNYGYTF.

This clonotype was seen once. The V gene is TRBV2, the J gene TRBJ1-2; D remains ambiguous. With 1 base removed from V and 1 base from J, the gap between germline ends came to 7 bases. This CDR3 contains 14 residues. Germline CDR1 reads SNHLY; CDR2 reads FYNNEI. The CDR3: CASSEGYSNYGYTF. CDR3 nucleotides: TGTGCCAGCAGTGAAGGATACAGTAACTATGGCTACACCTTC.

This clonotype occurred a few times. At one of its ends the junction is not consistent with the germline gene, which may arise from a read error. The rearrangement uses TRBV5-1 and TRBJ1-1; D remains ambiguous. The CDR3 extends over 14 amino acids. Germline CDR1 is SGHRS and CDR2 is YFSETQ. Here the CDR3 reads CASSALIMNTEVFF. DNA of the CDR3: TGCGCCAGCAGCGCCCTGATAATGAACACTGAAGTTTTCTTT.

This rearrangement joins TRBV15 to TRBJ2-2; 12 nucleotides line up with TRBD1. The junction had 8 bases not matched to a gene; V was cut back by 9 bases and J by 6 bases. This CDR3 contains 15 residues. CDR1 and CDR2 from the germline V gene are LNHNV and YYDKDF (reference sequence). The CDR3 protein is CATFPGQGAAGELFF. DNA of the CDR3: TGTGCCACTTTCCCGGGACAGGGGGCCGCCGGGGAGCTGTTTTTT.

This clonotype was seen a handful of times. The genes are TRBV2 and TRBJ1-5; D might be TRBD1 (5 bases). This CDR3 spans 15 amino acids. V was clipped by 6 bases and J by 1 base, with 13 bases between them. Germline V gives CDR1 SNHLY, CDR2 FYNNEI. CDR3 sequence: CASSPRTGSNQPQHF. CDR3 DNA: TGTGCCAGCAGCCCTCGTACAGGCAGCAATCAGCCCCAGCATTTT.

This clonotype was recorded a few times. This chain links TRBV2 with TRBJ1-1; no definite D call. V lost 7 bases and J 1 base, leaving 10 bases between the germline ends. Per germline, CDR1 SNHLY and CDR2 FYNNEI. The CDR3 spans 13 residues. The chain's CDR3 is CASTSSGNTEAFF. The CDR3 DNA is TGTGCCAGCACAAGTTCCGGGAACACTGAAGCTTTCTTT.

This clonotype was seen a few times. The chain employs TRBV7-8 and TRBJ2-3, with 13 nucleotides matching TRBD2. V dropped 5 bases and J dropped 2; count of bases not matched to a gene: 7. CDR1 and CDR2 from the germline V gene are SGHVS and FQNEAQ. CDR3 length: 17 residues. DNA of the CDR3: TGTGCCAGCAGCACTTGGACTAGCGGGGGACACACAGATACGCAGTATTTT. Protein: CASSTWTSGGHTDTQYF.

The V gene is TRBV29-1, the J gene TRBJ2-1; no clear D. Per germline, CDR1 SQVTM and CDR2 ANQGSEA. With 4 bases removed from V and 10 bases from J, the gap between germline ends came to 11 bases. This CDR3 is 11 amino acids long. The DNA of the CDR3 is TGCAGCGTTGCTTCCAGTACCGAGCAGTTCTTC. It is translated as CSVASSTEQFF.

This clonotype was observed a few times. The chain couples TRBV7-3 to TRBJ2-5; 7 bases are shared with TRBD1. V shed 1 base, J shed 1 base, and the junction held 6 bases outside the gene matches. The germline CDR1 and CDR2 sequences are SGHTA and FQGTGA. The CDR3 contains 16 residues. The CDR3 bases are TGTGCCAGCAGCTTAAGTAGACAGGGCGTCCAAGAGACCCAGTACTTC. This sequence encodes CASSLSRQGVQETQYF.